This T cell receptor beta chain was identified during a study of T cell changes during pregnancy in multiple sclerosis. The germline V gene encodes CDR1 SGDLS and CDR2 YYNGEE. The CDR3 spans 18 residues. After removal of 0 bases from V and 3 bases from J, the junction contained 10 bases not matched to a gene. Sequencing used immunoSEQ multiplex PCR; TCRdb keeps in-frame clones, though not all of them. This sample yields tens of thousands of clones, of which 85% to 95% are seen a single time; around 2% belongs to the top ten. V gene TRBV9 combines with J gene TRBJ2-2; TRBD1 matches at 8 bases. Sequenced here: peripheral blood, sampled in the first trimester of pregnancy. This receptor was obtained from a female donor in good health, enrolled as a control in a pregnancy study. The CDR3 loop is CASSVVPSTGGDTGELFF. CDR3 nucleotides: TGTGCCAGCAGCGTAGTGCCTTCAACAGGGGGTGACACCGGGGAGCTGTTTTTT.